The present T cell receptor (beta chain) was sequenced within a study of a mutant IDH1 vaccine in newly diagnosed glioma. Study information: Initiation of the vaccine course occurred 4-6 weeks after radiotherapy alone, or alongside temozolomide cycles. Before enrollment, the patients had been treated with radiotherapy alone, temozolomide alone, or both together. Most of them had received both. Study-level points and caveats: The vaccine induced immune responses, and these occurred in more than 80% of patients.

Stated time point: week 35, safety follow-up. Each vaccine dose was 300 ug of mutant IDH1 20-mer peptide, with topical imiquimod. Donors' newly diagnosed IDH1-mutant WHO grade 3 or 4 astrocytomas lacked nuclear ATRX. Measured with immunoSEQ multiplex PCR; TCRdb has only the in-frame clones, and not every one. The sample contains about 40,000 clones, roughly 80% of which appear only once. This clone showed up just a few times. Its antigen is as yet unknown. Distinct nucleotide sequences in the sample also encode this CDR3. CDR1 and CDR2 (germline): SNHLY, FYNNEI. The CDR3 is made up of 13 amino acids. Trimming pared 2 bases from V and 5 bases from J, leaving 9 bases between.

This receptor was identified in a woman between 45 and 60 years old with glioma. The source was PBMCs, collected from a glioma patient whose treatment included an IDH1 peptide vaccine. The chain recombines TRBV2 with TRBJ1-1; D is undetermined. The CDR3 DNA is TGTGCCAGCAGTGAATTGGAGAATACTGAAGCTTTCTTT. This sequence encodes CASSELENTEAFF.